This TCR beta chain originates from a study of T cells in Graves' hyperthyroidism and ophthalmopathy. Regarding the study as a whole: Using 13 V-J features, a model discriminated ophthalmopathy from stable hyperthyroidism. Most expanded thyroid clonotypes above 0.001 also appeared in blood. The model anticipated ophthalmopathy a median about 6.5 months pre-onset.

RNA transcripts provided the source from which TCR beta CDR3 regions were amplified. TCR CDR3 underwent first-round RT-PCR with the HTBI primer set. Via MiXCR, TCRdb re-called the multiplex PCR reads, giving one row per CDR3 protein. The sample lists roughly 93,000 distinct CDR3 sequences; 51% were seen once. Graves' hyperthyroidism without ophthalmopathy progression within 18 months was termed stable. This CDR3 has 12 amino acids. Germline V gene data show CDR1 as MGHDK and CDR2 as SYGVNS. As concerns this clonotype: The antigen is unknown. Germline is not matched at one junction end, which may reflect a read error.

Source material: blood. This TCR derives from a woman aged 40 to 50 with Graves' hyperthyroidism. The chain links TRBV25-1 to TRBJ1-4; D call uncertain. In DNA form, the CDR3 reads TGTGCCCGCAGCCTGAAGGGTGAAAAACTGCTTTTT. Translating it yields CARSLKGEKLLF.